A single sample is the source of the 17 T cell receptor beta chains below, sequenced in a study of Ad26.COV2.S vaccination and SARS-CoV-2 variants. TCRdb's table, derived via immunoSEQ multiplex PCR, lists solely in-frame clones and lacks some. Here the sample spans 300,000 to 400,000 clones, less than 90% being singletons. Treatment reported: some 20 received Ad26.COV2.S at low or high dose, single or two shots; about 5 received placebo; per-sample allocation not given. The study sampled participants on day 63 after the first vaccine or placebo injection. This specimen consisted of peripheral blood, obtained in a trial of Ad26.COV2.S vaccine versus placebo. These receptors all stem from a person between 18 and 60 years old who received the Ad26.COV2.S COVID-19 vaccine or a placebo.

V is TRBV6-6 and J is TRBJ1-6, with D possibly TRBD1 on 5 matching bases. Germline V gene data show CDR1 as MNHNY and CDR2 as SVGAGI (reference sequence). The CDR3 extends over 13 amino acids. V lost 7 bases to trimming and J lost 10 bases, with 14 bases between them. CDR3 residues: CASTTMGGSPLHF. CDR3 DNA: TGTGCCAGCACGACCATGGGGGGATCACCCCTCCACTTT.

The CDR3 sequence: CSAGRVYEQYF. CDR3 nucleotides: TGCAGCGCTGGCAGGGTTTACGAGCAGTACTTC. The chain employs TRBV29-1 and TRBJ2-7, with a weak D call TRBD1 (5 bases). Trimming removed 7 bases at V and 4 bases at J, with 11 bases between. Germline V gene data show CDR1 as SQVTM and CDR2 as ANQGSEA. The CDR3 has 11 amino acids.

The chain has TRBV28 and TRBJ2-3; no reliable D call. This CDR3 has 15 residues. CDR1 and CDR2 from the germline V gene are MDHEN and SYDVKM. V gave up 7 bases and J gave up 2 bases, with 16 bases separating them. The CDR3 DNA reads as TGTGCCAGCACCCAACTAAGGATCGTCACAGATACGCAGTATTTT. Encoded protein: CASTQLRIVTDTQYF.

V is TRBV27 and J is TRBJ2-7; the D gene could be TRBD1 or TRBD2 (5 bases each). CDR1 and CDR2 from the germline V gene are MNHEY and SMNVEV (reference sequence). CDR3 length: 14 residues. Trimming took off 5 bases at V and 3 bases at J, with 14 bases between the two ends. CDR3 loop: CASSAGTAIYEQYF. CDR3 coding DNA: TGTGCCAGCAGTGCCGGGACGGCGATCTACGAGCAGTACTTC.

This clone was found once. This chain joins TRBV7-3 and TRBJ2-1, with 8 bases identical to TRBD1. V dropped 3 bases and J dropped 7; count of bases not matched to a gene: 11. Per the germline V gene, CDR1 is SGHTA and CDR2 is FQGTGA. The length of the CDR3 is 16 residues. CDR3 amino acids: CASSFLAGGRGNEQFF. The CDR3 DNA follows: TGTGCCAGCAGCTTTTTGGCAGGGGGCAGAGGGAATGAGCAGTTCTTC.

The J gene is TRBJ1-6, the V gene TRBV5-6, with 9 bases lining up with TRBD1. This CDR3 has 15 amino acids. Germline V gene data show CDR1 as SGHDT and CDR2 as YYEEEE. V gave up 5 bases and J gave up 7 bases; unmatched junction bases: 7. Here the CDR3 DNA reads TGTGCCAGCAGAGAACAGGGGGCGGCGAATTCACCCCTCCACTTT. This encodes CASREQGAANSPLHF.

This clone occurred once. The chain links TRBV10-3 to TRBJ2-2; 10 positions match TRBD2. Germline loops: CDR1 ENHRY, CDR2 SYGVKD. This CDR3 comprises 16 residues. J was trimmed by 0 bases and V by 8 bases; bases with no gene match: 6. The CDR3 region has the DNA TGTGCCATCCCGTACACTAGCGGGGCGAACACCGGGGAGCTGTTTTTT. It codes for CAIPYTSGANTGELFF.

This sequence joins TRBV28 and TRBJ2-3; D is unresolved. Trimming removed 5 bases from V and 3 bases from J, with 3 bases in between. The germline V gene has CDR1 MDHEN and CDR2 SYDVKM. CDR3 length: 11 residues. DNA for the CDR3: TGTGCCAGCAGTCGTACAGATACGCAGTATTTT. It specifies CASSRTDTQYF.

V and J are TRBV7-2 and TRBJ2-5; D is unresolved. Germline V gives CDR1 SGHTA, CDR2 FQGNSA. The V gene lost 0 bases and the J gene lost 2 bases, with 7 bases spanning the gap. This CDR3 is 14 amino acids long. The CDR3 sequence is CASSLARRQETQYF. CDR3 nucleotide sequence: TGTGCCAGCAGCTTAGCGCGGAGACAAGAGACCCAGTACTTC.

The chain is built from TRBV30 and TRBJ1-5; D is uncertain. This CDR3 is built from 12 residues. Germline CDR1 and CDR2: GTSNPN and SVGIG (reference sequence). Trimming pared 0 bases from V and 9 bases from J, leaving 9 bases between. The CDR3 loop reads CAWSVPGRPQHF. The CDR3 nucleotides read TGTGCCTGGAGTGTTCCGGGCAGGCCCCAGCATTTT.

The chain carries TRBV24-1 and TRBJ2-3; either TRBD1 or TRBD2 may fit D (5 bases each). Germline V lookup: CDR1 KGHDR, CDR2 SFDVKD. The V end lost 9 bases, the J end lost 6 bases, and 27 bases lay between the germline ends. The CDR3 contains 17 residues. This chain's CDR3 is CATPHRAQGEGPDTQYF. DNA of the CDR3: TGTGCCACCCCCCACCGGGCCCAGGGCGAGGGCCCGGATACGCAGTATTTT.

The gene calls are TRBV6-5 and TRBJ2-1, with D possibly TRBD2 on 5 matching bases. The CDR3 totals 13 residues. Germline CDR1 reads MNHEY; CDR2 reads SVGAGI. Deletions cut 8 bases from V and 5 bases from J, with 13 bases between. In DNA, the CDR3 is TGTGCCAGCTCTCAGCGGTCCCACAATGAGCAGTTCTTC. The encoded protein is CASSQRSHNEQFF.

The chain links TRBV5-4 to TRBJ2-5, with D possibly being TRBD1 or TRBD2 (6 bases each). The V end lost 0 bases, the J end lost 5 bases, and 8 bases lay between the germline ends. The CDR3 is 13 amino acids. Germline CDR1 reads SGHNT; CDR2 reads YYREEE (reference sequence). The DNA for the CDR3 is TGTGCCAGCAGCTTGGAGGGGGGCGAGACCCAGTACTTC. It specifies CASSLEGGETQYF.

This chain joins TRBV9 and TRBJ1-3; possibly TRBD1 for D (5 bases). The length of the CDR3 is 15 residues. Looked up from germline, CDR1 is SGDLS and CDR2 is YYNGEE. The V end lost 4 bases, the J end lost 0 bases, and 11 bases lay between the germline ends. This CDR3 reads CASSPRGSSGNTIYF. CDR3 DNA sequence: TGTGCCAGCAGCCCCCGGGGGTCCTCTGGAAACACCATATATTTT. Using reference TRBV9 and TRBJ1-3 for the parts outside the CDR3, the full variable domain is DSGVTQTPKHLITATGQRVTLRCSPRSGDLSVYWYQQSLDQGLQFLIQYYNGEERAKGNILERFSAQQFPDLHSELNLSSLELGDSALYFCASSPRGSSGNTIYFGEGSWLTVV.

The V call is TRBV18, the J call TRBJ1-2, with TRBD1 matching 8 bases. This CDR3 is built from 16 residues. The germline gives CDR1 KGHSH, CDR2 LQKENI. J lost 7 bases, V lost 1 base, and 11 bases had no gene match. The CDR3 protein is CASSPQVQGASSGYTF. The DNA for the CDR3 is TGTGCCAGCTCACCACAGGTCCAGGGGGCCTCTTCTGGCTACACCTTC. The full variable domain, completed using reference TRBV18 and TRBJ1-2, is NAGVMQNPRHLVRRRGQEARLRCSPMKGHSHVYWYRQLPEEGLKFMVYLQKENIIDESGMPKERFSAEFPKEGPSILRIQQVVRGDSAAYFCASSPQVQGASSGYTFGSGTRLTVV.

The gene calls are TRBV6-5 and TRBJ1-1, with D hard to call. With 5 bases removed from V and 8 bases from J, the gap between germline ends came to 15 bases. The CDR3 runs 13 residues. Germline CDR1 MNHEY, CDR2 SVGAGI. The CDR3 here is CASSLSREVEAFF. CDR3 in DNA: TGTGCCAGCAGTCTCTCCCGGGAGGTAGAAGCTTTCTTT.

This clone occurred once. The same CDR3 is also encoded by other DNA sequences in this sample. V and J are TRBV7-9 and TRBJ2-3; D gene ambiguous. The V and J ends lost 0 bases and 1 base respectively, with 5 bases between them. The CDR3 contains 14 residues. From germline, CDR1 is SEHNR and CDR2 FQNEAQ (reference sequence). Here the CDR3 reads CASSLAGRTDTQYF. CDR3 nucleotide sequence: TGTGCCAGCAGCTTAGCTGGTCGCACAGATACGCAGTATTTT.